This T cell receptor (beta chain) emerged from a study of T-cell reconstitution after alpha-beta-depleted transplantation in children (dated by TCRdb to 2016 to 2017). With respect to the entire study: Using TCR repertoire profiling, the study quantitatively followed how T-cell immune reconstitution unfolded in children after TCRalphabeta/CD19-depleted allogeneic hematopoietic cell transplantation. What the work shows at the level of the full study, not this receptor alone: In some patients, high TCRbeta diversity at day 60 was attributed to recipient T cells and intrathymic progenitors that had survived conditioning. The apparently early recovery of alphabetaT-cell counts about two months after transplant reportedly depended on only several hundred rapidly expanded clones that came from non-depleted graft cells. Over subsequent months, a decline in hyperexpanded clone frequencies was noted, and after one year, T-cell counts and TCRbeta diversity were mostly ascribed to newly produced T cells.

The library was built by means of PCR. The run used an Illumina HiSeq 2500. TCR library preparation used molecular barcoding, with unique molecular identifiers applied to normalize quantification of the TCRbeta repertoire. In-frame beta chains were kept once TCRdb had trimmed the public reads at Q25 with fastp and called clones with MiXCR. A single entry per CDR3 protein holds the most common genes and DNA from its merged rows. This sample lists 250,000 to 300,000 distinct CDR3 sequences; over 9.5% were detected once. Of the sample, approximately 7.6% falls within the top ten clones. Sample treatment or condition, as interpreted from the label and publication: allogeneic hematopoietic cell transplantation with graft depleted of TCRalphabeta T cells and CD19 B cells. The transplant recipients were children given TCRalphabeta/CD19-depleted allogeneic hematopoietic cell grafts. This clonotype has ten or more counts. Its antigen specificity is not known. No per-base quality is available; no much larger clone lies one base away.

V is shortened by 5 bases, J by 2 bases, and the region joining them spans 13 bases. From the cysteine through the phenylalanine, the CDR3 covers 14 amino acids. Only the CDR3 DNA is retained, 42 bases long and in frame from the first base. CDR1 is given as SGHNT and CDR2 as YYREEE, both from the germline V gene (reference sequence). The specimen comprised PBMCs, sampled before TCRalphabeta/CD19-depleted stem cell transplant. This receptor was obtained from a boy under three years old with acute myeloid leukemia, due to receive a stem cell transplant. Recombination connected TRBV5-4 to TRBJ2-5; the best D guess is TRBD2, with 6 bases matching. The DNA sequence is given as TGTGCCAGCAGGAGCGGGTCATCACAAGAGACCCAGTACTTC. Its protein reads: CASRSGSSQETQYF.